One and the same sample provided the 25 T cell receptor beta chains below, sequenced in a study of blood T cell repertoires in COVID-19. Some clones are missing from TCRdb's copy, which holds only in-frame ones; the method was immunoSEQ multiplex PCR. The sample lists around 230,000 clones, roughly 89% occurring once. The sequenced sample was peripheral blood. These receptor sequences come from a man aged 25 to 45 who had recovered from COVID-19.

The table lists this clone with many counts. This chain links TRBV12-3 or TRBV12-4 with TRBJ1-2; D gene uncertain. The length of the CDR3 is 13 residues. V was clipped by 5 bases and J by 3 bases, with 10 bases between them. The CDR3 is CASSGGRDYGYTF. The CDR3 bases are TGTGCCAGCAGTGGTGGGAGAGACTATGGCTACACCTTC.

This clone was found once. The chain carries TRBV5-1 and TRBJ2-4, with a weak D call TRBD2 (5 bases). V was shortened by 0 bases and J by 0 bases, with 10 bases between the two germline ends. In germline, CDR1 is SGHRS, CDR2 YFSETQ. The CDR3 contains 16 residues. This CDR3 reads CASSLVGVLAKNIQYF. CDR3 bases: TGCGCCAGCAGCTTGGTCGGGGTTTTAGCCAAAAACATTCAGTACTTC.

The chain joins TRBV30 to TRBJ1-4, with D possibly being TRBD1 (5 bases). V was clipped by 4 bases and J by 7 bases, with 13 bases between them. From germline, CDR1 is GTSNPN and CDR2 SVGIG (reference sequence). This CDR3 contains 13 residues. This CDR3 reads CAWIEGEGEKLFF. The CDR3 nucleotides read TGTGCCTGGATCGAAGGGGAGGGTGAAAAACTGTTTTTT.

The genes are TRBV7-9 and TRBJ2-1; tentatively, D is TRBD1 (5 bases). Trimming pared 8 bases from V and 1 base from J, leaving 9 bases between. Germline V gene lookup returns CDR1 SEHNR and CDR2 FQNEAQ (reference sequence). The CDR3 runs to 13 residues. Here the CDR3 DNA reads TGTGCCAGCGGGGCCTCGTCCTACAATGAGCAGTTCTTC. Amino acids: CASGASSYNEQFF.

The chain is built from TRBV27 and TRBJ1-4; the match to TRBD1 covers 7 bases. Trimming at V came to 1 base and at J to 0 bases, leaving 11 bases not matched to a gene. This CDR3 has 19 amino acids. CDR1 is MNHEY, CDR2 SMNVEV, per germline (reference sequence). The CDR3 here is CASSLFFSSGTATNEKLFF. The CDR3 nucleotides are TGTGCCAGCAGTTTATTTTTCTCTTCCGGGACAGCAACTAATGAAAAACTGTTTTTT. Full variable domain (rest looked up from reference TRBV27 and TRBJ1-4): EAQVTQNPRYLITVTGKKLTVTCSQNMNHEYMSWYRQDPGLGLRQIYYSMNVEVTDKGDVPEGYKVSRKEKRNFPLILESPSPNQTSLYFCASSLFFSSGTATNEKLFFGSGTQLSVL.

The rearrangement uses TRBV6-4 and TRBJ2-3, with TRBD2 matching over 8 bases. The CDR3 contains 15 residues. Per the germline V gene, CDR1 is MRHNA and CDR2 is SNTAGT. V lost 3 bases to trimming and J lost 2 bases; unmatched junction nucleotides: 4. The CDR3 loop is CASSEAAGATDTQYF. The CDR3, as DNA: TGTGCCAGCAGTGAGGCAGCGGGGGCCACAGATACGCAGTATTTT.

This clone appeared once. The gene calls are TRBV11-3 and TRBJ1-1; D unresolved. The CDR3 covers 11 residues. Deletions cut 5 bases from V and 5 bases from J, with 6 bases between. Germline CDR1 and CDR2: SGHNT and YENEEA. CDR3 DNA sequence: TGTGCCAGCAGCCCAGGAACTGAAGCTTTCTTT. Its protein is CASSPGTEAFF. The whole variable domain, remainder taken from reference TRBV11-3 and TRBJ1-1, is EAGVVQSPRYKIIEKKQPVAFWCNPISGHNTLYWYLQNLGQGPELLIRYENEEAVDDSQLPKDRFSAERLKGVDSTLKIQPAELGDSAVYLCASSPGTEAFFGQGTRLTVV.

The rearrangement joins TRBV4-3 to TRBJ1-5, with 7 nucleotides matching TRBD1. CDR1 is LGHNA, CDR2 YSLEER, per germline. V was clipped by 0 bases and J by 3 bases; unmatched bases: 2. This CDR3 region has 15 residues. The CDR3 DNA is TGCGCCAGCAGCCAAGATAGGGGGCTCAATCAGCCCCAGCATTTT. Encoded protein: CASSQDRGLNQPQHF.

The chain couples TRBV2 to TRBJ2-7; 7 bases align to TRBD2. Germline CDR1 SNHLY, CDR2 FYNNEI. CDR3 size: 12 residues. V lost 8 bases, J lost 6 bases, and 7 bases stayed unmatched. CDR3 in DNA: TGTGCCAGCGGGGAGGGGTTCGGCGAGCAGTACTTC. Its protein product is CASGEGFGEQYF.

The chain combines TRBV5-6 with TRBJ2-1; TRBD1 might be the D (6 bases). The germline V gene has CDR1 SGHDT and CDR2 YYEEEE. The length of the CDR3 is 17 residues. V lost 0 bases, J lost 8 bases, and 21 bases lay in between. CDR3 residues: CASSLGLGDTRIDEQFF. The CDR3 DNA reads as TGTGCCAGCAGCTTGGGGTTAGGGGACACGCGTATCGATGAGCAGTTCTTC. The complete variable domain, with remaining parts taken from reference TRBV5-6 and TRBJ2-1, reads DAGVTQSPTHLIKTRGQQVTLRCSPKSGHDTVSWYQQALGQGPQFIFQYYEEEERQRGNFPDRFSGHQFPNYSSELNVNALLLGDSALYLCASSLGLGDTRIDEQFFGPGTRLTVL.

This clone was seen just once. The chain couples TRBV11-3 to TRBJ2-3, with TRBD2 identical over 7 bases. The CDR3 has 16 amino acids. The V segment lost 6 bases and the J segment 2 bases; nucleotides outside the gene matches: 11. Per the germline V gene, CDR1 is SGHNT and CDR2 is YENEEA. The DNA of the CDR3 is TGTGCCAGCAGTAAAAGAGCGGGACCTCTCACAGATACGCAGTATTTT. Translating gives CASSKRAGPLTDTQYF. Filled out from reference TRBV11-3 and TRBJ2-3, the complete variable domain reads EAGVVQSPRYKIIEKKQPVAFWCNPISGHNTLYWYLQNLGQGPELLIRYENEEAVDDSQLPKDRFSAERLKGVDSTLKIQPAELGDSAVYLCASSKRAGPLTDTQYFGPGTRLTVL.

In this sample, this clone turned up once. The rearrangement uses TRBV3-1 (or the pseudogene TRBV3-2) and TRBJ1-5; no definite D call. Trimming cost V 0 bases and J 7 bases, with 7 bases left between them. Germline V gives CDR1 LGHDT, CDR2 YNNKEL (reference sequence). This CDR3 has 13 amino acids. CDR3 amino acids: CASSQDSIQPQHF. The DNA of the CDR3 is TGTGCCAGCAGCCAAGATTCAATCCAGCCCCAGCATTTT.

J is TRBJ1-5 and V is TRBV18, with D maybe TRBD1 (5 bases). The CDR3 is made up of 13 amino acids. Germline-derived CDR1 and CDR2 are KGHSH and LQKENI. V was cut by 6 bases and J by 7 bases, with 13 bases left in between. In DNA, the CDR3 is TGTGCCAGCTCCCAGACAGCGAAGCAGCCCCAGCATTTT. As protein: CASSQTAKQPQHF. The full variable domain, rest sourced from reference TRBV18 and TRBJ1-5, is NAGVMQNPRHLVRRRGQEARLRCSPMKGHSHVYWYRQLPEEGLKFMVYLQKENIIDESGMPKERFSAEFPKEGPSILRIQQVVRGDSAAYFCASSQTAKQPQHFGDGTRLSIL.

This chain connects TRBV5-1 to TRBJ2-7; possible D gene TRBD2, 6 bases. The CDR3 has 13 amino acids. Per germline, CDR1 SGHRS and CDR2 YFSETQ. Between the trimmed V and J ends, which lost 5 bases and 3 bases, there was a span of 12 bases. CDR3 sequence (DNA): TGCGCCAGCAGTGTGGAGGGGAGCTACGAGCAGTACTTC. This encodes CASSVEGSYEQYF.

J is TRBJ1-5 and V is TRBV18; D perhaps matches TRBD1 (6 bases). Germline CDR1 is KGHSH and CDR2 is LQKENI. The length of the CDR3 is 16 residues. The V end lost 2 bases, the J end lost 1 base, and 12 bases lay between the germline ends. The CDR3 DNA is TGTGCCAGCTCACCATCGACTGGGACAAGCAATCAGCCCCAGCATTTT. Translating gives CASSPSTGTSNQPQHF.

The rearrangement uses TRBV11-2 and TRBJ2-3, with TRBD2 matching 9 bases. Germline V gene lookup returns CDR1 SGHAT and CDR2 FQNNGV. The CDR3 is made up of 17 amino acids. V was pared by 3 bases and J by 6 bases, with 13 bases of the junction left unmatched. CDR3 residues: CASSFSRGAGGQDTQYF. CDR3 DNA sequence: TGTGCCAGCAGCTTCTCCCGCGGAGCGGGAGGCCAGGATACGCAGTATTTT.

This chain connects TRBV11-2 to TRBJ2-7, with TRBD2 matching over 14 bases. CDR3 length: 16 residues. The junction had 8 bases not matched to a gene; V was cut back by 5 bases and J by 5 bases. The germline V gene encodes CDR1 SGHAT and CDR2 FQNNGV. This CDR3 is CASSARTSGGFNEQYF. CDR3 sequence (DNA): TGTGCCAGCAGCGCGCGGACTAGCGGGGGGTTCAACGAGCAGTACTTC.

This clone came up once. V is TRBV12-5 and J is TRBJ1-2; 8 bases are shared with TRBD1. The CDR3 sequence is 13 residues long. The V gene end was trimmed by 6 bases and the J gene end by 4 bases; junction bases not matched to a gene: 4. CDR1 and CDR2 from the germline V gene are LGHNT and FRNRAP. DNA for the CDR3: TGTGCTAGTGGACTGACAGGGGTCTATGGCTACACCTTC. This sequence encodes CASGLTGVYGYTF.

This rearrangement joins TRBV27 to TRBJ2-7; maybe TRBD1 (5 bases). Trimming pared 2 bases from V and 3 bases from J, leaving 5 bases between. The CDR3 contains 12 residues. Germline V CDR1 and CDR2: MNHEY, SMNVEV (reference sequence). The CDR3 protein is CASSLTGYEQYF. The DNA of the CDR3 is TGTGCCAGCAGTTTAACAGGCTACGAGCAGTACTTC.

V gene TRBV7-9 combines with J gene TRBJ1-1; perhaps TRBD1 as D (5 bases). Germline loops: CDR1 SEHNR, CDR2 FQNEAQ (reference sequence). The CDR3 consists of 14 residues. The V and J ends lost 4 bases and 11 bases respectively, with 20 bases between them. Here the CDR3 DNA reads TGTGCCAGCAGCTCTCCGGGGATGGGGGGTGGTGCTTTCTTT. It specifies CASSSPGMGGGAFF.

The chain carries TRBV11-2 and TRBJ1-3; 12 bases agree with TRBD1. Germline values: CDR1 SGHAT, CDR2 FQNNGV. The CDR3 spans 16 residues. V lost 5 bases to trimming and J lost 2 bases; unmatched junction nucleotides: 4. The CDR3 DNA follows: TGTGCCAGCAGCGTGGGGGACAGGGGGCCTGGAAACACCATATATTTT. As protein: CASSVGDRGPGNTIYF.

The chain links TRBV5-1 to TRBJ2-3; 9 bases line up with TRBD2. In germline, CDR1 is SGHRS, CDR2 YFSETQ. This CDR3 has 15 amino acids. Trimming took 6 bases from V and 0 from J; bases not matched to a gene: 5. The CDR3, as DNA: TGCGCCAGCACCCACACTAGCGGGAGCACAGATACGCAGTATTTT. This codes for CASTHTSGSTDTQYF. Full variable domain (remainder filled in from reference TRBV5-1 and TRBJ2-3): KAGVTQTPRYLIKTRGQQVTLSCSPISGHRSVSWYQQTPGQGLQFLFEYFSETQRNKGNFPGRFSGRQFSNSRSEMNVSTLELGDSALYLCASTHTSGSTDTQYFGPGTRLTVL.

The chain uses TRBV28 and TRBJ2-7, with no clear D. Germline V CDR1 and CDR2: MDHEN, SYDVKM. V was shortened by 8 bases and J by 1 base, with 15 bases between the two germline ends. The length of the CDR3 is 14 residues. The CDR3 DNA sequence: TGTGCCAGCCACGTTTCCCTGAGATCCTACGAGCAGTACTTC. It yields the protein CASHVSLRSYEQYF.

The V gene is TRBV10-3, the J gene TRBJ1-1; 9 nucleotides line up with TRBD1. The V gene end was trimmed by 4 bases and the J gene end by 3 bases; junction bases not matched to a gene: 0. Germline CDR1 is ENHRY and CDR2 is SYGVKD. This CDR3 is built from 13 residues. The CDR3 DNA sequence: TGTGCCATCAGTGGGACAGGGGACACTGAAGCTTTCTTT. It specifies CAISGTGDTEAFF.

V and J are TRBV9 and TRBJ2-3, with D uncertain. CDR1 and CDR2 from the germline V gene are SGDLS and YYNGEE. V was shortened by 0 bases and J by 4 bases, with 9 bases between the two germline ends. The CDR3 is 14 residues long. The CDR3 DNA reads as TGTGCCAGCAGCGTAGAATTAGTTGCAGATACGCAGTATTTT. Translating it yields CASSVELVADTQYF.